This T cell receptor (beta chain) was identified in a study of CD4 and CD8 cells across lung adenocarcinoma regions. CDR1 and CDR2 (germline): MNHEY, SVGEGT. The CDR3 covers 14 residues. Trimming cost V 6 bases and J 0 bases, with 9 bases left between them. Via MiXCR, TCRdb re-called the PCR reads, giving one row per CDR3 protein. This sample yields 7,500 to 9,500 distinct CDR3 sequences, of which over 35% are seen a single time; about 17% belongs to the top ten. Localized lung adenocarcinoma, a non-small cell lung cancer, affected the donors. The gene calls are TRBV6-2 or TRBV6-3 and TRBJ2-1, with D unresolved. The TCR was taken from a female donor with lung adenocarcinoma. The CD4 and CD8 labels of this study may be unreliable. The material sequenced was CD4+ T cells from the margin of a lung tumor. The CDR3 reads CASSTSSSYNEQFF. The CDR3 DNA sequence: TGTGCCAGCAGCACCTCGAGCTCCTACAATGAGCAGTTCTTC.